Sequencing of this TCR beta chain was carried out in a study of CD8+ T cells in alopecia areata. Study in general: For the treated group, dosing was oral tofacitinib at 5 to 10 mg twice daily. The duration of tofacitinib was 6 to 18 months, with 6 months off drug afterward.

This CDR3 is built from 18 residues. This sample's treatment: oral pan-JAK inhibitor, 5-10 mg twice daily. Samples from alopecia areata patients were lesional scalp punch biopsies and peripheral blood. TCR sequencing used cDNA made by reverse transcription of extracted RNA. The data were produced by immunoSEQ multiplex PCR, yet TCRdb's version contains in-frame clones alone and is incomplete. The sample shows 190,000 or so clones, roughly 64% of them seen only once. The sequencing here drew on CD4+ T cells sorted from blood, taken at week 24, from a patient treated with tofacitinib. The V gene is TRBV21-1, the J gene TRBJ2-5; the table's D call, TRBD1, has no DNA check behind it. TRBV21-1 is a documented pseudogene. The sequence was collected from a human donor with alopecia areata. CDR3 sequence: CASSKGDIWDRHQETQYF. CDR3 DNA sequence: TGTGCCAGCAGCAAAGGGGATATTTGGGACAGACACCAAGAGACCCAGTACTTC.